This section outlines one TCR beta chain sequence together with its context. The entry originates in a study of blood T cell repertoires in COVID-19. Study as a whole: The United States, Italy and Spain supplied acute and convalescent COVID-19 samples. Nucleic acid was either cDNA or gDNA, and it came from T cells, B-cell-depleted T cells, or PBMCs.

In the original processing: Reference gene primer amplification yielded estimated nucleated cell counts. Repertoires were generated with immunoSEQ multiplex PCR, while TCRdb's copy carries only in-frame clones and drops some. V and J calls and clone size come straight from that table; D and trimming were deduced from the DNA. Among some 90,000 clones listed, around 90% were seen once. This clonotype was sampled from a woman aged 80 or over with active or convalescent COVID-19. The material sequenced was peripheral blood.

The DNA of the CDR3 is TGTGCCATCAGTCCTAGTATCAATGAGCAGTTCTTC. It encodes CAISPSINEQFF. V usage is TRBV10-3 and J usage is TRBJ2-1; D gene unclear. Per germline, CDR1 ENHRY and CDR2 SYGVKD. V was trimmed by 5 bases and J by 6 bases, leaving 8 bases between them. This CDR3 spans 12 amino acids.